This T cell receptor beta chain was obtained from a study of blood T cell repertoires in COVID-19. At the level of the study: Samples came from the United States, Italy and Spain, spanning acute and convalescent COVID-19. In each case, the material was cDNA or gDNA derived from T cells, B-cell-depleted T cells, or PBMCs.

Authors' methods: The authors estimated nucleated cell counts from reference gene primer amplification. Profiling relied on immunoSEQ multiplex PCR, and the TCRdb table lists in-frame clones only, not all of them. V and J calls plus clone size are reproduced from that table; the DNA served to infer D and trimming. The sample includes about 45,000 clones, 77% of them seen just once. The CDR3 spans 14 residues. The V gene lost 6 bases and the J gene lost 7 bases, with 16 bases spanning the gap. CDR1 and CDR2 (germline): SGHTA, FQGNSA. This clonotype was sampled from a woman between 65 and 79 years old with acute or convalescent COVID-19. Sequenced input: peripheral blood. The chain joins TRBV7-2 to TRBJ2-1; no clear D. The CDR3 sequence: CASRSPKAGNEQFF. The CDR3 coding sequence is TGTGCCAGCAGATCTCCTAAAGCAGGTAATGAGCAGTTCTTC.